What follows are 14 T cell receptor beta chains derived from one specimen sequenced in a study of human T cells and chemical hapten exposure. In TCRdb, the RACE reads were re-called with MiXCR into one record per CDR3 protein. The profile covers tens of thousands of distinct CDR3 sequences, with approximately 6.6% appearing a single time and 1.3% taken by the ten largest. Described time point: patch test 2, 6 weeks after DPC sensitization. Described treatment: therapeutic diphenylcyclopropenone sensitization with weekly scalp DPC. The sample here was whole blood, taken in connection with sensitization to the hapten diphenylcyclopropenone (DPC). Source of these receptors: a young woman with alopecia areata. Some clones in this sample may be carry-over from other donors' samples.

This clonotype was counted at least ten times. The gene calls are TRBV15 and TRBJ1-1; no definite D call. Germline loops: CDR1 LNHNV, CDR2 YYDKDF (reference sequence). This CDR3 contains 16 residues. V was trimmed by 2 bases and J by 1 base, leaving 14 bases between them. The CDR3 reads CATSRPGPRRNTEAFF. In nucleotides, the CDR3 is TGTGCCACCAGCAGACCCGGTCCCAGAAGGAACACTGAAGCTTTCTTT.

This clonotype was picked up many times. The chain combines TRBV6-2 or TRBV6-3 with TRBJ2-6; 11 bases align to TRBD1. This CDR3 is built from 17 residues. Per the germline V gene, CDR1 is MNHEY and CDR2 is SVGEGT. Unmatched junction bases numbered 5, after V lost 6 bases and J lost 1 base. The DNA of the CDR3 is TGTGCCAGCAGCCGCGGACAGGGGGCTTCTGGGGCCAACGTCCTGACTTTC. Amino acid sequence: CASSRGQGASGANVLTF.

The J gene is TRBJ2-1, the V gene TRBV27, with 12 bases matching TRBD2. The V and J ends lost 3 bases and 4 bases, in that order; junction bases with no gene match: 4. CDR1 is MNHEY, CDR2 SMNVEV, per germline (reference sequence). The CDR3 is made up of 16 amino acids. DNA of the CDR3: TGTGCCAGCAGTTTGACTAGCGGGGGTCGATACAATGAGCAGTTCTTC. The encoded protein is CASSLTSGGRYNEQFF.

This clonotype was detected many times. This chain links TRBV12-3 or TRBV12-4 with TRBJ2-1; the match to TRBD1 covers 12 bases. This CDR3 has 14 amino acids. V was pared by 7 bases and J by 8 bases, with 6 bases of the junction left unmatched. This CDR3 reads CASTGDRGPDEQFF. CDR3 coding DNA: TGTGCCAGCACCGGGGACAGGGGGCCGGATGAGCAGTTCTTC.

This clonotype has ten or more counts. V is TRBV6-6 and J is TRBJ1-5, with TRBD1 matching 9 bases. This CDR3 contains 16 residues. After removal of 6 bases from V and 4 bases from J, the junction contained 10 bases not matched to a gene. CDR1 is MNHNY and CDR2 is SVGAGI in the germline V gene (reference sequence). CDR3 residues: CASRGSDRGLNQPQHF. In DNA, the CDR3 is TGTGCCAGCAGGGGATCGGACAGGGGACTGAATCAGCCCCAGCATTTT.

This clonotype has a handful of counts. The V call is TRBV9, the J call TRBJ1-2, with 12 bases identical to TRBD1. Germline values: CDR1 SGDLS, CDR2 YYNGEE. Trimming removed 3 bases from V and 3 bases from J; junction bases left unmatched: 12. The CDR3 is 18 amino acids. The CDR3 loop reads CASSGTGTGGFGDYGYTF. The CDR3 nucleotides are TGTGCCAGCAGCGGGACCGGGACAGGGGGCTTTGGAGACTATGGCTACACCTTC.

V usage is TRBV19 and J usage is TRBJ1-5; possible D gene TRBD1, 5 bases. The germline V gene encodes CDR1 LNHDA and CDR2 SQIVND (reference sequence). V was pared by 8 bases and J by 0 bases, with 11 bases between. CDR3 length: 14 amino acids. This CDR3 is CASHDRYSNQPQHF. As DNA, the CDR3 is TGTGCCAGTCATGACAGATATAGCAATCAGCCCCAGCATTTT.

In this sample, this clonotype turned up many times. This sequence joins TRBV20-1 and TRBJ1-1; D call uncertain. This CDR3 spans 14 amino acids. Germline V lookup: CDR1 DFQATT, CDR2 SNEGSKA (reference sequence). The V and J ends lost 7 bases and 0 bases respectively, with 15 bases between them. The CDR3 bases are TGCAGTGTCCCCGTCGGGAACATGAACACTGAAGCTTTCTTT. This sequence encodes CSVPVGNMNTEAFF.

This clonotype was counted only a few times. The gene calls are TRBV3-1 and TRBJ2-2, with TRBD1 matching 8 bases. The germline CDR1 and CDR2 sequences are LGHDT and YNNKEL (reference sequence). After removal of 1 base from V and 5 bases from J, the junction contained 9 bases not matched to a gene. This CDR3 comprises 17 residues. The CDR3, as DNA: TGTGCCAGCAGCCAAGGACAGGGGCAAGTGCTGACCGGGGAGCTGTTTTTT. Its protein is CASSQGQGQVLTGELFF.

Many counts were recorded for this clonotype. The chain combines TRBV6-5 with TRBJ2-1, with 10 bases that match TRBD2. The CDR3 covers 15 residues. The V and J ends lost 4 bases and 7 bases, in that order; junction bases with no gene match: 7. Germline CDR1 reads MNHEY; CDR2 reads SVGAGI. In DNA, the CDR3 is TGTGCCAGCAGTTCCCTCGAGCGGGGGGGAAATGAGCAGTTCTTC. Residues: CASSSLERGGNEQFF.

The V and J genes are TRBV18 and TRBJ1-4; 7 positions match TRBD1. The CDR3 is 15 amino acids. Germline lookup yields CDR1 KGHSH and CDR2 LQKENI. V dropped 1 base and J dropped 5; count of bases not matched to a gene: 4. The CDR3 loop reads CASSPRSTGNEKLFF. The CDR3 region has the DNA TGTGCCAGCTCACCACGGTCGACAGGGAATGAAAAACTGTTTTTT.

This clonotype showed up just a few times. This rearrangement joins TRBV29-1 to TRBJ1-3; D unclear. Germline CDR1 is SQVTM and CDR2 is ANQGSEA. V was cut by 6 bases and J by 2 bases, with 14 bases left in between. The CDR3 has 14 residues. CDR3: CSVVIQEAGNTIYF. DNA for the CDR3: TGCAGCGTCGTAATTCAGGAAGCTGGAAACACCATATATTTT.

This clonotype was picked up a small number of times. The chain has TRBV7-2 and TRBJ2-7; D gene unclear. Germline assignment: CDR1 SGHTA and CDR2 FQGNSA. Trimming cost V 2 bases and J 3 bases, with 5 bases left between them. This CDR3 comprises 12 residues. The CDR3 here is CASSLIFYEQYF. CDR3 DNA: TGTGCCAGCAGCTTAATTTTCTACGAGCAGTACTTC.

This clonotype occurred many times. The CDR3 DNA reads TGTGCCATCACCAAACAGGGGGCCGGAGATACGCAGTATTTT. This translates into CAITKQGAGDTQYF. The rearrangement uses TRBV10-3 and TRBJ2-3, with 9 bases fitting TRBD1. Germline V gives CDR1 ENHRY, CDR2 SYGVKD. This CDR3 is built from 14 residues. V dropped 7 bases and J dropped 5; count of bases not matched to a gene: 7.